The 29 T cell receptor beta chains reported below all come from one sample, sequenced in a study of T cell repertoires in cytomegalovirus infection. TCRdb re-called the reads with MiXCR, one entry per CDR3 protein. The sample contains 290,000 or so distinct CDR3 sequences, around 10% of which appear only once. Material: PBMCs. These receptors were collected from a human donor in good health (CMV status not recorded). Some clones in this sample may be carry-over from other donors' samples.

V usage is TRBV6-6 and J usage is TRBJ1-1, with D tentatively TRBD1 (5 bases). CDR3 length: 14 amino acids. V was trimmed by 2 bases and J by 3 bases, leaving 10 bases between them. Germline V lookup: CDR1 MNHNY, CDR2 SVGAGI (reference sequence). CDR3 sequence (DNA): TGTGCCAGCAGTTACCGACAGAGAGACACTGAAGCTTTCTTT. This codes for CASSYRQRDTEAFF.

This clonotype was seen repeatedly, ten times or more. The V and J genes are TRBV28 and TRBJ2-3, with a weak D call TRBD1 (5 bases). This CDR3 comprises 19 residues. The germline V gene encodes CDR1 MDHEN and CDR2 SYDVKM. The V and J ends lost 3 bases and 0 bases respectively, with 22 bases between them. CDR3 loop: CASSLSSTQVPTSTDTQYF. Here the CDR3 DNA reads TGTGCCAGCAGTTTGAGTTCCACACAGGTACCTACTAGCACAGATACGCAGTATTTT.

This clonotype was seen at least ten times. This chain links TRBV29-1 with TRBJ1-2; possible D gene TRBD1, 5 bases. The CDR3 covers 14 residues. The germline CDR1 and CDR2 sequences are SQVTM and ANQGSEA. Between the trimmed V and J ends, which lost 1 base and 8 bases, there was a span of 17 bases. CDR3 sequence reads: CSVEAPVGGGGYTF. The CDR3 nucleotides are TGCAGCGTTGAAGCTCCTGTGGGGGGGGGAGGCTACACCTTC.

This clonotype was found many times. J is TRBJ2-1 and V is TRBV20-1; D tentatively fits TRBD1 or TRBD2 (5 bases each). CDR1 and CDR2 from the germline V gene are DFQATT and SNEGSKA (reference sequence). This CDR3 contains 16 residues. V was cut by 4 bases and J by 1 base, with 17 bases left in between. As DNA, the CDR3 is TGCAGTGCTAAAACCGAGGGGTTGGGGTCCTACAATGAGCAGTTCTTC. Amino acids: CSAKTEGLGSYNEQFF.

This clonotype has at least ten counts. V gene TRBV7-2 combines with J gene TRBJ2-3; 7 bases match TRBD2. J lost 3 bases, V lost 5 bases, and 14 bases had no gene match. The germline gives CDR1 SGHTA, CDR2 FQGNSA. The CDR3 has 17 amino acids. CDR3 coding DNA: TGTGCCAGCAGCCGCCACGGTGCGGGGGAAAGGACAGATACGCAGTATTTT. Its protein product is CASSRHGAGERTDTQYF.

This clonotype has ten or more counts. This sequence joins TRBV20-1 and TRBJ1-4, with 11 bases that match TRBD1. Germline CDR1 DFQATT, CDR2 SNEGSKA (reference sequence). The CDR3 consists of 22 residues. The ends lost 0 bases at V and 6 bases at J; junction bases unmatched: 24. The CDR3 reads CSARDINLAPGQGGPMDEKLFF. CDR3 sequence (DNA): TGCAGTGCTAGAGATATCAACCTCGCCCCGGGACAGGGGGGCCCCATGGATGAAAAACTGTTTTTT.

This clonotype was counted many times. V is TRBV20-1 and J is TRBJ1-5, with a possible D match to TRBD1 (5 bases). The CDR3 totals 16 residues. CDR1 and CDR2 from the germline V gene are DFQATT and SNEGSKA (reference sequence). V was shortened by 1 base and J by 6 bases, with 19 bases between the two germline ends. The CDR3 sequence: CSARGPLGQGSQPQHF. The CDR3 DNA reads TGCAGTGCTAGAGGACCCCTCGGGCAGGGAAGTCAGCCCCAGCATTTT.

This clonotype was found many times. The rearrangement links TRBV20-1 to TRBJ2-5, with 8 bases lining up with TRBD2. Trimming removed 3 bases from V and 4 bases from J; junction bases left unmatched: 1. The CDR3 covers 12 residues. Germline CDR1 is DFQATT and CDR2 is SNEGSKA (reference sequence). The CDR3: CSASGGAETQYF. For the CDR3, the DNA is TGCAGTGCTAGCGGGGGGGCAGAGACCCAGTACTTC.

This clonotype has a count of ten or more. V usage is TRBV7-6 and J usage is TRBJ2-3, with D possibly being TRBD1 (6 bases). CDR3 length equals 13 residues. Trimming took off 1 base at V and 4 bases at J, with 6 bases between the two ends. The germline CDR1 and CDR2 sequences are SGHVS and FNYEAQ. The DNA for the CDR3 is TGTGCCAGCAGCTTAGACAGGGCAGATACGCAGTATTTT. This sequence encodes CASSLDRADTQYF. Looking up the rest from reference TRBV7-6 and TRBJ2-3 gives the full variable domain: GAGVSQSPRYKVTKRGQDVALRCDPISGHVSLYWYRQALGQGPEFLTYFNYEAQQDKSGLPNDRFSAERPEGSISTLTIQRTEQRDSAMYRCASSLDRADTQYFGPGTRLTVL.

This clonotype was counted many times. The gene calls are TRBV11-2 and TRBJ2-3, with D hard to call. V lost 1 base to trimming and J lost 5 bases, with 10 bases between them. The V gene's germline CDR1 is SGHAT and CDR2 FQNNGV. CDR3 size: 14 residues. The CDR3 nucleotides are TGTGCCAGCAGCTTAGCCCCCTGGGGAGATACGCAGTATTTT. Its protein product is CASSLAPWGDTQYF.

In its sample, this clonotype was seen many times. This chain connects TRBV6-1 to TRBJ1-1; 7 positions agree with TRBD1. The CDR3 length is 15 residues. Germline V lookup: CDR1 MNHNS, CDR2 SASEGT. V was clipped by 7 bases and J by 1 base; unmatched bases: 9. The CDR3 DNA follows: TGTGCCAGCAAATTATCCGGGACAGCGAACACTGAAGCTTTCTTT. It specifies CASKLSGTANTEAFF.

This clonotype showed up many times. The V gene is TRBV29-1, the J gene TRBJ1-1; 8 bases map to TRBD1. The trim removed 6 bases at V and 1 base at J, leaving 10 bases unmatched. This CDR3 spans 15 amino acids. Germline V gene sequence: CDR1 SQVTM, CDR2 ANQGSEA. The CDR3 DNA sequence: TGCAGCGTCGTCGAAGGGGACAGGTGGAACACTGAAGCTTTCTTT. Its translation is CSVVEGDRWNTEAFF.

The gene calls are TRBV20-1 and TRBJ1-2; possibly TRBD1 for D (5 bases). Germline V lookup: CDR1 DFQATT, CDR2 SNEGSKA (reference sequence). V was clipped by 6 bases and J by 5 bases, with 16 bases between them. CDR3 length equals 13 residues. CDR3 coding DNA: TGCAGTGCGAATTGGGGGAATGGGTATGGCTACACCTTC. It is translated as CSANWGNGYGYTF.

This clonotype was seen more than once but under ten times. The gene calls are TRBV29-1 and TRBJ2-3, with a weak D call TRBD2 (6 bases). V was clipped by 4 bases and J by 3 bases, with 11 bases between them. Germline V gene data show CDR1 as SQVTM and CDR2 as ANQGSEA. The CDR3 consists of 13 residues. The CDR3 bases are TGCAGCGTTGGACTAGGGAGGACAGATACGCAGTATTTT. This translates into CSVGLGRTDTQYF.

Worth noting for this clonotype: One end of the junction is discordant with germline, which a read error may explain. V gene TRBV28 combines with J gene TRBJ1-5, with D unresolved. The CDR3 runs 12 residues. Germline V CDR1 and CDR2: MDHEN, SYDVKM. The DNA for the CDR3 is TGTGCCAGCAGTTTGGGCAATCGGCCCCAGCATTTT. It specifies CASSLGNRPQHF.

This clonotype was seen a few times. V is TRBV13 and J is TRBJ2-1, with 7 bases fitting TRBD1. J lost 10 bases, V lost 4 bases, and 7 bases had no gene match. CDR1 is PRHDT, CDR2 FYEKMQ, per germline (reference sequence). The CDR3 sequence is 13 residues long. The CDR3 here is CASSSGGFTEQFF. The CDR3 DNA reads as TGTGCCAGCAGCTCAGGGGGATTTACGGAGCAGTTCTTC.

This clonotype was seen repeatedly, ten times or more. The gene calls are TRBV12-3 or TRBV12-4 and TRBJ2-1; 7 nucleotides agree with TRBD2. The ends lost 6 bases at V and 0 bases at J; junction bases unmatched: 8. The CDR3 contains 16 residues. CDR3 protein: CASSWKGGGSYNEQFF. The CDR3 bases are TGTGCCAGCAGCTGGAAGGGCGGGGGCTCCTACAATGAGCAGTTCTTC.

The rearrangement joins TRBV29-1 to TRBJ2-1, with D possibly called TRBD1 or TRBD2 (6 bases each). The CDR3 length is 14 residues. Trimming stripped 4 bases from V and 1 base from J, with 11 bases between. Germline-derived CDR1 and CDR2 are SQVTM and ANQGSEA. DNA for the CDR3: TGCAGCGTTGCCGGGGGCCCTTCCTACAATGAGCAGTTCTTC. The encoded protein is CSVAGGPSYNEQFF.

This clonotype came up many times. The V call is TRBV28, the J call TRBJ1-4; D remains ambiguous. Germline V gene data show CDR1 as MDHEN and CDR2 as SYDVKM. This CDR3 comprises 13 residues. Trimming removed 7 bases from V and 2 bases from J, with 8 bases in between. CDR3 in DNA: TGTGCCAGCACGAAGGCGACTAATGAAAAACTGTTTTTT. This codes for CASTKATNEKLFF.

This clonotype was counted only a few times. The chain joins TRBV6-5 to TRBJ1-1; 7 nucleotides line up with TRBD1. The CDR3 is made up of 14 amino acids. V dropped 6 bases and J dropped 4; count of bases not matched to a gene: 8. Germline V CDR1 and CDR2: MNHEY, SVGAGI. CDR3 sequence (DNA): TGTGCCAGCAGACCACAGGGGTCCTTCACTGAAGCTTTCTTT. This translates into CASRPQGSFTEAFF.

This chain links TRBV5-1 with TRBJ2-5, with D unclear. Germline CDR1 reads SGHRS; CDR2 reads YFSETQ. The CDR3 loop spans 13 amino acids. The V gene lost 4 bases and the J gene lost 11 bases, with 18 bases spanning the gap. The CDR3 here is CASSPEGTSAQYF. The CDR3 coding sequence is TGCGCCAGCAGCCCAGAAGGAACCTCGGCTCAGTACTTC.

This clonotype has a count of ten or more. The chain employs TRBV12-3 or TRBV12-4 and TRBJ1-2; D unclear. This CDR3 region has 13 residues. Trimming stripped 5 bases from V and 4 bases from J, with 11 bases between. The CDR3 sequence: CASSPDFFYGYTF. CDR3 nucleotide sequence: TGTGCCAGCAGTCCGGACTTTTTCTATGGCTACACCTTC.

This clonotype has ten or more counts. This chain connects TRBV6-5 to TRBJ1-2; no definite D call. Trimming took off 1 base at V and 1 base at J, with 4 bases between the two ends. Germline CDR1 is MNHEY and CDR2 is SVGAGI. The CDR3 has 13 amino acids. This chain's CDR3 is CASSYLFNYGYTF. CDR3 sequence (DNA): TGTGCCAGCAGTTACTTGTTTAACTATGGCTACACCTTC.

This clonotype was observed at least ten times. The chain employs TRBV7-9 and TRBJ2-2, with D unresolved. Per germline, CDR1 SEHNR and CDR2 FQNEAQ (reference sequence). The CDR3 has 16 residues. V lost 3 bases, J lost 5 bases, and 16 bases lay in between. In DNA form, the CDR3 reads TGTGCCAGCAGCTTGTCGAAGCCAAGAAGGACCGGGGAGCTGTTTTTT. Translation gives CASSLSKPRRTGELFF. Full variable domain (rest looked up from reference TRBV7-9 and TRBJ2-2): DTGVSQNPRHKITKRGQNVTFRCDPISEHNRLYWYRQTLGQGPEFLTYFQNEAQLEKSRLLSDRFSAERPKGSFSTLEIQRTEQGDSAMYLCASSLSKPRRTGELFFGEGSRLTVL.

The rearrangement joins TRBV2 to TRBJ2-2; D not certain. In germline, CDR1 is SNHLY, CDR2 FYNNEI. Trimming pared 6 bases from V and 0 bases from J, leaving 8 bases between. The CDR3 loop spans 14 amino acids. The CDR3 nucleotides are TGTGCCAGCAGGAGTCAACCGAACACCGGGGAGCTGTTTTTT. Protein: CASRSQPNTGELFF.

Details on this clonotype: A much larger clone lies one base from this, so it may be a read error. The V and J genes are TRBV2 and TRBJ1-3; the D gene is possibly TRBD1 (5 bases). Germline CDR1 is SNHLY and CDR2 is FYNNEI. The CDR3 has 14 residues. CDR3 amino acids: CTSSEYGGMYTIYF. The DNA for the CDR3 is TGTACCAGCAGTGAATATGGGGGAATGTACACCATATATTTT.

This clonotype was seen more than once but under ten times. The chain uses TRBV29-1 and TRBJ1-2; D perhaps matches TRBD1 (5 bases). V lost 6 bases, J lost 0 bases, and 20 bases lay in between. Germline V gene lookup returns CDR1 SQVTM and CDR2 ANQGSEA. This CDR3 region has 16 residues. This CDR3 reads CSVYPRPGGANYGYTF. In DNA form, the CDR3 reads TGCAGCGTCTATCCCCGACCCGGAGGGGCTAACTATGGCTACACCTTC.

The chain combines TRBV14 with TRBJ1-2; a weak D match, TRBD1 (6 bases). V lost 7 bases and J lost 8, with 14 bases in between. Per the germline V gene, CDR1 is SGHDN and CDR2 is FVKESK. CDR3 size: 12 residues. The CDR3 DNA reads as TGTGCCAGCAATCTAGGGGGAGGAGGCTACACCTTC. This codes for CASNLGGGGYTF.

This clonotype was seen at least ten times. This sequence joins TRBV20-1 and TRBJ1-5; 12 positions match TRBD1. The CDR3 is 16 amino acids. The V segment lost 0 bases and the J segment 6 bases; nucleotides outside the gene matches: 6. Germline lookup yields CDR1 DFQATT and CDR2 SNEGSKA (reference sequence). DNA for the CDR3: TGCAGTGCTAGAGATCCGAGGGACAGGGGGCTTCAGCCCCAGCATTTT. Translation: CSARDPRDRGLQPQHF.